This is a list of T cell receptor beta chains from one sample in a study of T cell responses to AZD1222 COVID-19 vaccine. Using immunoSEQ multiplex PCR, the repertoire was profiled, and TCRdb retains in-frame clones only, with some absent. The repertoire has about 160,000 clones, under 95% of them found once; the top ten carry about 4.6%. This specimen consisted of peripheral blood, obtained on day 0 of MenACWY control vaccination. These receptors were taken from an adult in good health. The CDR3 runs from the conserved cysteine through the conserved F or W. The order of the fields is D gene, clone size, V gene, J gene, CDR3 DNA, CDR3 protein. D genes are given only for firm matches. Where a row states a size, it is once, few, many or the class of an expanded clone; other rows omit it.

.	.	TRBV4-1	TRBJ2-7	TGCGCCAGCAGCCAAGGCGGGGGCCTCGACGAGCAGTACTTC	CASSQGGGLDEQYF
.	.	TRBV19	TRBJ2-7	TGTGCCAGTAGTATGGAATCGATAGGGCTCGGCGAGCAGTACTTC	CASSMESIGLGEQYF
TRBD1	.	TRBV5-1	TRBJ1-5	TGCGCCAGCAGCCTGACAGGGGATAGCAATCAGCCCCAGCATTTT	CASSLTGDSNQPQHF
.	.	TRBV6-5	TRBJ2-1	TGTGCCAGCAGTCCCCGGAGGGCCCCCTACAATGAGCAGTTCTTC	CASSPRRAPYNEQFF
.	.	TRBV19	TRBJ1-2	TGTGCCAGTAGTATGGAGGAGCTGGGAGGCTACACCTTC	CASSMEELGGYTF
.	.	TRBV5-4	TRBJ2-2	TGTGCCAGCAGCGCCGGAGTGGCCGGGGAGCTGTTTTTT	CASSAGVAGELFF
.	.	TRBV5-1	TRBJ1-2	TGCGCCAGCAGCTTGGATTGGGCTAATGGCTACACCTTC	CASSLDWANGYTF
TRBD2	.	TRBV11-2	TRBJ2-2	TGTGCCAGCAGCGCCGGACTAGCGGGCGCGAACACCGGGGAGCTGTTTTTT	CASSAGLAGANTGELFF
.	.	TRBV11-3	TRBJ2-7	TGTGCCAGCAGCCCGAGTGTGGGGAGTGGCAACGAGCAGTACTTC	CASSPSVGSGNEQYF
.	.	TRBV5-8	TRBJ1-4	TGTGCCAGTTCCACCCGGGGGGGCGAAAAACTGTTTTTT	CASSTRGGEKLFF
.	.	TRBV21-1	TRBJ2-3	TGTGCCAGCAGCAAAGAAAACCCAGGGCTATGGACTAGCACAGATACGCAGTATTTT	CASSKENPGLWTSTDTQYF
.	.	TRBV19	TRBJ2-1	TGTGCCAGTAGTATCCTGGTCCTGACCGGCGCCCCTTACAATGAGCAGTTCTTC	CASSILVLTGAPYNEQFF
.	once	TRBV6-5	TRBJ2-5	TGTGCCAGCAGTAAAAACCCGGGAGAGTCAGAGACCCAGTACTTC	CASSKNPGESETQYF
TRBD2	.	TRBV30	TRBJ2-1	TGTGCCCGAAAGGGCGGGGGACCCAATGAGCAGTTCTTC	CARKGGGPNEQFF
TRBD1	once	TRBV30	TRBJ2-7	TGTGCCTGGAGTCCGACAGGGGGCTACGAGCAGTACTTC	CAWSPTGGYEQYF
.	.	TRBV10-2	TRBJ2-5	TGCGCCAGCACCGACTACCTGACCCAGTACTTC	CASTDYLTQYF
TRBD1	.	TRBV5-1	TRBJ1-1	TGCGCCAGCAGCTGGGGACAGGGCATGAACACTGAAGCTTTCTTT	CASSWGQGMNTEAFF
.	.	TRBV19	TRBJ1-6	TGTGCCAGTAGTATACAGGACAGTGGGAATTCACCCCTCCACTTT	CASSIQDSGNSPLHF
.	.	TRBV28	TRBJ1-4	TGTGCCAGCAGTAGTGGGCGGACTGAAAAACTGTTTTTT	CASSSGRTEKLFF
TRBD2	.	TRBV28	TRBJ2-3	TGTGCCAGCAGTTTCTATACTAGCGGGAGTGGAGTTACGCAGTATTTT	CASSFYTSGSGVTQYF
.	.	TRBV30	TRBJ1-1	TGTGCCTGGAGGCCTGGGGACTGGGGGACTGAAGCTTTCTTT	CAWRPGDWGTEAFF
TRBD1	.	TRBV2	TRBJ1-4	TGTGCCAGCAGACGCGACAGGGGGACTAATGAAAAACTGTTTTTT	CASRRDRGTNEKLFF
TRBD1	.	TRBV5-6	TRBJ2-7	TGTGCCAGCAGCTCCAAGGGACAGGGGGCGCGGGAGCAGTACTTC	CASSSKGQGAREQYF
.	.	TRBV24-1	TRBJ1-5	TGTGCCACCAGTGACCCCGCCCGGGGACAGCCCCAGCATTTT	CATSDPARGQPQHF
.	.	TRBV11-3	TRBJ2-1	TGTGCCAGCAGCTTAGAAGGGGGCTCCTACAATGAGCAGTTCTTC	CASSLEGGSYNEQFF
.	once	TRBV6-5	TRBJ1-4	TGTGCCAGCAGTTGGGGCGCAACTAATGAAAAACTGTTTTTT	CASSWGATNEKLFF
.	.	TRBV4-2	TRBJ1-2	TGTGCCAGCAGCCAAGCCGGACGAGACTACACCTTC	CASSQAGRDYTF
TRBD1	.	TRBV9	TRBJ1-2	TGTGCCAGCAGCGCCGGAGACAGGGCCTATGGCTACACCTTC	CASSAGDRAYGYTF
.	.	TRBV5-1	TRBJ2-2	TGCGCCAGCAGATTGGAAAGTATGAACACCGGGGAGCTGTTTTTT	CASRLESMNTGELFF
.	once	TRBV27	TRBJ2-1	TGTGCCAGCAGTTTATCACCGTGGTATGAGCAGTTCTTC	CASSLSPWYEQFF
TRBD1	.	TRBV7-3	TRBJ1-1	TGTGCCAGCAGCTTAGAGGGGGCAGTTACTGAAGCTTTCTTT	CASSLEGAVTEAFF
TRBD2	.	TRBV7-9	TRBJ2-1	TGTGCCACCTCCCCTAAGTTAGGCGGGAGTGTCTACAATGAGCAGTTCTTC	CATSPKLGGSVYNEQFF
.	.	TRBV2	TRBJ2-7	TGTGCCAGCAGAATCCACCTTTCGTCTAGGCCGGACAAAAACGAGCAGTACTTC	CASRIHLSSRPDKNEQYF